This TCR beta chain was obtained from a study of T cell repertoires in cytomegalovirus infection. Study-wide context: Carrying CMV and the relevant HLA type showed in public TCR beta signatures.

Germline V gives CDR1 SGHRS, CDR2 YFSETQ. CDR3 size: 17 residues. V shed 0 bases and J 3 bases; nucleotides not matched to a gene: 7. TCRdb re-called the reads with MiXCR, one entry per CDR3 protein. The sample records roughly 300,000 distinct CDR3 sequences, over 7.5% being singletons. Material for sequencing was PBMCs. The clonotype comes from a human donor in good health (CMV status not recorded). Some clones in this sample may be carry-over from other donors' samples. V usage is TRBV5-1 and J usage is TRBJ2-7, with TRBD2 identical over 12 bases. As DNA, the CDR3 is TGCGCCAGCAGCTTGGGGACTAGCGGGACGCTCTACTACGAGCAGTACTTC. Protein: CASSLGTSGTLYYEQYF.